Each of the 25 T cell receptor beta chains below was sequenced from the same sample in a study of blood T cell repertoires in COVID-19. Sequenced by immunoSEQ multiplex PCR; TCRdb stores in-frame clones only, minus some. Of over 110,000 clones detected, over 75% appear once; the ten largest clones hold 3% to 4.5%. The sequenced sample consisted of PBMCs or T cells enriched from blood (not recorded which). The receptors were gathered from a man aged 50-60 years in a cohort exposed to, infected with or recovered from COVID-19 (not recorded which).

This clone was observed a single time. CDR3 in amino acids: CASSVSVARYNEQFF. The CDR3 nucleotides read TGTGCCAGCAGCGTATCGGTAGCGAGATACAATGAGCAGTTCTTC. The chain has TRBV9 and TRBJ2-1; tentatively, D is TRBD2 (5 bases). CDR3 length: 15 amino acids. V lost 1 base and J 4 bases, leaving 12 bases between the germline ends. Per the germline V gene, CDR1 is SGDLS and CDR2 is YYNGEE.

The CDR3 sequence: CATSDPDRAYTGELFF. The CDR3, as DNA: TGTGCCACCAGTGATCCGGACAGGGCCTACACCGGGGAGCTGTTTTTT. This chain connects TRBV24-1 to TRBJ2-2, with 8 bases identical to TRBD1. Germline loops: CDR1 KGHDR, CDR2 SFDVKD. The CDR3 consists of 16 residues. With V trimmed by 3 bases and J by 3 bases, 5 bases remained unmatched.

This clone was seen just once. The J gene is TRBJ2-4, the V gene TRBV7-9; D may be TRBD1 (6 bases). Trimming left V 5 bases short and J 4 bases short, with 12 bases between. Germline values: CDR1 SEHNR, CDR2 FQNEAQ (reference sequence). The CDR3 consists of 14 residues. In DNA form, the CDR3 reads TGTGCCAGCAGCGAACAGGGAAAAAAAAACATTCAGTACTTC. This encodes CASSEQGKKNIQYF.

The CDR3 reads CASSKGQPEQFF. CDR3 bases: TGTGCCAGCAGCAAGGGACAGCCTGAGCAGTTCTTC. The V and J genes are TRBV7-2 and TRBJ2-1; 7 nucleotides align to TRBD1. Germline CDR1 and CDR2: SGHTA and FQGNSA. This CDR3 has 12 residues. The ends lost 5 bases at V and 9 bases at J; junction bases unmatched: 4.

The chain is built from TRBV7-2 and TRBJ1-5, with a tentative D call TRBD1 (5 bases). Trimming shortened V by 5 bases and J by 3 bases, and 11 bases separated the two germline ends. This CDR3 region has 14 residues. Germline loops: CDR1 SGHTA, CDR2 FQGNSA. The CDR3 coding sequence is TGTGCCAGCAGCAGGACACGGTACAATCAGCCCCAGCATTTT. Protein sequence: CASSRTRYNQPQHF.

This sequence joins TRBV27 and TRBJ2-5; D is unclear. V lost 8 bases, J lost 1 base, and 11 bases lay in between. In germline, CDR1 is MNHEY, CDR2 SMNVEV (reference sequence). The CDR3 totals 13 residues. The CDR3 DNA sequence: TGTGCCAGCGGGTCGGGTATCCAAGAGACCCAGTACTTC. Residues: CASGSGIQETQYF.

This clone was seen once. The chain joins TRBV13 to TRBJ2-1, with 8 nucleotides matching TRBD1. This CDR3 contains 15 residues. The trim removed 5 bases at V and 4 bases at J, leaving 7 bases unmatched. Germline V CDR1 and CDR2: PRHDT, FYEKMQ (reference sequence). The CDR3 loop is CASSPWTGRYNEQFF. The CDR3 DNA sequence: TGTGCCAGCAGCCCCTGGACAGGGCGATACAATGAGCAGTTCTTC.

V gene TRBV18 combines with J gene TRBJ2-7; possibly TRBD1 for D (7 bases). Deletions cut 3 bases from V and 2 bases from J, with 14 bases between. The length of the CDR3 is 15 residues. In germline, CDR1 is KGHSH, CDR2 LQKENI. The CDR3 nucleotides read TGTGCCAGCTCACCCGGTGCAGGGGGGACCTACGAGCAGTACTTC. Translating it yields CASSPGAGGTYEQYF.

In this sample, this clone turned up once. J is TRBJ1-5 and V is TRBV9; the D is unclear. CDR3 length: 14 residues. The V and J ends lost 4 bases and 3 bases respectively, with 11 bases between them. Germline CDR1 is SGDLS and CDR2 is YYNGEE. CDR3 protein: CASSRQDSNQPQHF. The CDR3 bases are TGTGCCAGCAGCAGACAAGATTCCAATCAGCCCCAGCATTTT.

The genes are TRBV24-1 and TRBJ2-7; D may be TRBD1 (6 bases). Germline V CDR1 and CDR2: KGHDR, SFDVKD. The CDR3 has 10 residues. V was shortened by 6 bases and J by 7 bases, with 6 bases between the two germline ends. The CDR3 DNA sequence: TGTGCCACCAGTCAGGGGGAGCAGTACTTC. It yields the protein CATSQGEQYF.

This clone showed up just once. The chain has TRBV5-1 and TRBJ2-2; maybe TRBD2 (5 bases). Germline V CDR1 and CDR2: SGHRS, YFSETQ. Between the trimmed V and J ends, which lost 1 base and 2 bases, there was a span of 9 bases. The CDR3 sequence is 15 residues long. CDR3: CASSLRADNTGELFF. DNA of the CDR3: TGCGCCAGCAGCTTGAGAGCGGACAACACCGGGGAGCTGTTTTTT.

The J gene is TRBJ2-3, the V gene TRBV9; tentative D call: TRBD2 (6 bases). V was pared by 3 bases and J by 4 bases, with 15 bases between. The CDR3 covers 15 residues. Germline CDR1 is SGDLS and CDR2 is YYNGEE. CDR3 DNA: TGTGCCAGCAGCGCTCAAGCGGGTGGGGCAGATACGCAGTATTTT. It specifies CASSAQAGGADTQYF.

This chain connects TRBV19 to TRBJ2-5, with 8 bases that match TRBD2. The CDR3 totals 15 residues. With V trimmed by 3 bases and J by 0 bases, 3 bases remained unmatched. CDR1 and CDR2 from the germline V gene are LNHDA and SQIVND (reference sequence). CDR3: CASSIFSGDQETQYF. The CDR3 DNA follows: TGTGCCAGTAGTATTTTTAGCGGGGACCAAGAGACCCAGTACTTC.

This clone was detected a few times. The rearrangement joins TRBV6-5 to TRBJ1-1, with unresolved D. The CDR3 sequence is 10 residues long. Trimming cost V 8 bases and J 1 base, with 2 bases left between them. The V gene's germline CDR1 is MNHEY and CDR2 SVGAGI. The CDR3: CASQNTEAFF. In DNA form, the CDR3 reads TGTGCCAGCCAGAACACTGAAGCTTTCTTT.

V gene TRBV19 combines with J gene TRBJ1-5; a possible D gene is TRBD1 (5 bases). Per the germline V gene, CDR1 is LNHDA and CDR2 is SQIVND (reference sequence). This CDR3 has 16 amino acids. V lost 5 bases and J lost 0, with 14 bases in between. Here the CDR3 reads CASSRGRYYSNQPQHF. The CDR3 DNA reads TGTGCCAGTAGTCGGGGGAGATATTATAGCAATCAGCCCCAGCATTTT. Full variable domain (rest looked up from reference TRBV19 and TRBJ1-5): DGGITQSPKYLFRKEGQNVTLSCEQNLNHDAMYWYRQDPGQGLRLIYYSQIVNDFQKGDIAEGYSVSREKKESFPLTVTSAQKNPTAFYLCASSRGRYYSNQPQHFGDGTRLSIL.

This CDR3 is CASRLAGTSGQETQYF. CDR3 DNA: TGTGCCAGTAGATTAGCCGGGACTAGCGGCCAAGAGACCCAGTACTTC. The chain joins TRBV19 to TRBJ2-5; 11 nucleotides align to TRBD2. This CDR3 contains 16 residues. The germline V gene encodes CDR1 LNHDA and CDR2 SQIVND (reference sequence). V was clipped by 6 bases and J by 1 base; unmatched bases: 7.

The CDR3 here is CASSSSGSWADTQYF. CDR3 DNA: TGTGCCAGCAGCTCTAGCGGGAGTTGGGCAGATACGCAGTATTTT. This chain connects TRBV27 to TRBJ2-3; 10 bases are a match to TRBD2. Germline loops: CDR1 MNHEY, CDR2 SMNVEV (reference sequence). V lost 6 bases and J lost 4; bases outside the gene matches: 7. This CDR3 has 15 amino acids.

The chain uses TRBV11-2 and TRBJ1-2; D perhaps matches TRBD1 (6 bases). Looked up from germline, CDR1 is SGHAT and CDR2 is FQNNGV. The CDR3 totals 13 residues. V was cut by 6 bases and J by 8 bases, with 16 bases left in between. CDR3 nucleotides: TGTGCCAGCAGTTTGAAGACAGGATCCGGCTACACCTTC. This gives the protein CASSLKTGSGYTF.

V and J are TRBV27 and TRBJ2-5, with TRBD2 as a possible D gene (7 bases). The CDR3 totals 13 residues. Trimming stripped 9 bases from V and 0 bases from J, with 11 bases between. The germline V gene has CDR1 MNHEY and CDR2 SMNVEV (reference sequence). The CDR3 bases are TGTGCCAGTAGGGGGGGGTACCAAGAGACCCAGTACTTC. Translated, it gives CASRGGYQETQYF.

V gene TRBV12-2 combines with J gene TRBJ2-3; the D call in the table, TRBD2, was not verified against the DNA. TRBV12-2 is assigned pseudogene status. CDR3 size: 15 residues. As DNA, the CDR3 is TGTGCAAGTCGCTCGACTATATACGGAACAGATACGCAGTATTTT. Its protein is CASRSTIYGTDTQYF.

The chain combines TRBV7-9 with TRBJ2-5; 12 positions match TRBD2. Per germline, CDR1 SEHNR and CDR2 FQNEAQ (reference sequence). The CDR3 loop spans 17 amino acids. The J segment lost 2 bases and the V segment lost 4 bases, leaving 8 bases of the junction unmatched. The CDR3 DNA reads as TGTGCCAGCAGCTATCCCTCGGGACTAGCGGGTCAAGAGACCCAGTACTTC. Translating it yields CASSYPSGLAGQETQYF. Variable domain in full (rest from reference TRBV7-9 and TRBJ2-5): DTGVSQNPRHKITKRGQNVTFRCDPISEHNRLYWYRQTLGQGPEFLTYFQNEAQLEKSRLLSDRFSAERPKGSFSTLEIQRTEQGDSAMYLCASSYPSGLAGQETQYFGPGTRLLVL.

The V gene is TRBV30, the J gene TRBJ2-7; a weak D match, TRBD1 (6 bases). The germline gives CDR1 GTSNPN, CDR2 SVGIG (reference sequence). The CDR3 extends over 11 amino acids. V lost 1 base and J lost 6, with 7 bases in between. Written as DNA, the CDR3 is TGTGCCTGGAGTGCAGGGGTCGAGCAGTACTTC. Amino acids: CAWSAGVEQYF.

V usage is TRBV5-1 and J usage is TRBJ2-5; D gene unclear. Looked up from germline, CDR1 is SGHRS and CDR2 is YFSETQ. Trimming removed 0 bases from V and 3 bases from J, with 9 bases in between. The CDR3 is made up of 14 amino acids. The CDR3 is CASSLDAEKETQYF. As DNA, the CDR3 is TGCGCCAGCAGCTTGGATGCGGAGAAAGAGACCCAGTACTTC.

A few counts support this clone. The chain joins TRBV3-1 (or the pseudogene TRBV3-2) to TRBJ1-4; 9 bases are shared with TRBD1. The CDR3 loop spans 13 amino acids. Losses at the gene ends were 8 bases for V and 8 bases for J; bases not matched to a gene: 6. CDR1 is LGHDT and CDR2 is YNNKEL in the germline V gene (reference sequence). The CDR3 region has the DNA TGTGCCAGCCGGAGGACAGGGGTGGAAAAACTGTTTTTT. Its protein product is CASRRTGVEKLFF.

This chain uses TRBV27 with TRBJ2-5; TRBD2 matches 9 bases. This CDR3 comprises 14 residues. The V and J ends lost 3 bases and 5 bases, in that order; junction bases with no gene match: 4. The germline V gene encodes CDR1 MNHEY and CDR2 SMNVEV (reference sequence). The CDR3 nucleotides read TGTGCCAGCAGTTTTGCGGCGGGAGGGGAGACCCAGTACTTC. This sequence encodes CASSFAAGGETQYF.